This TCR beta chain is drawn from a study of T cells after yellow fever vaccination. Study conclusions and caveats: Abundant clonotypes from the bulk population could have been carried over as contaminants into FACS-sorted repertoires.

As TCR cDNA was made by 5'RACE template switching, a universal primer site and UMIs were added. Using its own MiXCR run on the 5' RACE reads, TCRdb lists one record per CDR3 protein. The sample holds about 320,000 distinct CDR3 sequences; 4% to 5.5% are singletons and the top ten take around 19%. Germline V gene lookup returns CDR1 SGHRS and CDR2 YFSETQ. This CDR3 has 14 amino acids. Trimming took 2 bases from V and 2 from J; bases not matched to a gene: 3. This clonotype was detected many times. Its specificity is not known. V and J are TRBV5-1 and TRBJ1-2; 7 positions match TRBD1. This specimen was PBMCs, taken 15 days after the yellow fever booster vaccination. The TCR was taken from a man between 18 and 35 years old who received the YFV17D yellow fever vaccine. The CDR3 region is CASSFRDSNYGYTF. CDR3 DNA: TGCGCCAGCAGCTTCCGGGACAGCAACTATGGCTACACCTTC.